This T cell receptor (beta chain) was sequenced during a study of PD-L1 blockade in urothelial cancer (TCRdb year 2017). For the wider study: All patients started therapy around 2014 and received atezolizumab 1,200 mg intravenously every 3 weeks. Twenty-five of 29 patients were males with bladder-origin urothelial cancer, and about 65% of the roughly 30 reported a prior smoking history. An ECOG performance status of 0 or 1 was recorded for the patients, and 0 to 3 prior chemotherapy regimens had been received by the patients. Blood samples were analyzed 3 weeks after the start of treatment (second dose) and 6 weeks after the start of treatment. Blood samples gave a median of around 130,000 T cells and some 83,000 unique TCRs, with a median clonality of 0.080. An exploratory multi-omic analysis was conducted of the somatic, immune and clinical correlates of response to PD-L1 blockade with atezolizumab in urothelial cancer. TCR sequencing covered pretreatment tumor samples and matched, serially collected peripheral blood taken before and after atezolizumab treatment. Durable clinical benefit was defined as progression-free survival longer than 6 months, and TCR features were also tested against progression-free and overall survival. In the same patients, whole exome sequencing and RNA sequencing of pretreatment tumors were performed in addition to TCR sequencing. Durable clinical benefit was achieved by nine patients but not by the remaining 20. Pretreatment blood TCR-seq was available for 30 or so patients, at least one posttreatment blood collection was obtained for around 24 patients, and tumor TCR-seq was available for around 24 patients. Findings and caveats that apply to the study as a whole: Because the sample size was small (n ≈ 27) and many exploratory analyses were performed, the results are intended to be hypothesis-generating. At 3 weeks after the start of treatment, tumor-associated TCR clones in peripheral blood had expanded more in patients with durable benefit (n ≈ 24, p = 0.022). A pretreatment peripheral blood TCR clonality below the median was linked to improved progression-free and overall survival.

The time point label, read with the paper, signifies: peripheral blood 6 weeks after treatment start. A cohort of approximately 31 patients with locally advanced or metastatic urothelial carcinoma, treated at Memorial Sloan Kettering on a trial protocol, was included. Peripheral blood mononuclear cells were collected pretreatment and during treatment, with between 1 and 8 total time points obtained per patient. The Qiagen DNeasy Blood extraction kit was used to purify genomic DNA from total PBMCs and tumor samples. PBMCs were collected pretreatment and during treatment, and were isolated and stored as previously described. This clone was counted once. What antigen it recognizes has not been identified. Base qualities were left out, and no much larger clone turns up one base away. Synthetic TCR analog templates were spiked into each PCR so that absolute template abundance could be estimated from read counts. The immunoSEQ assay used bias-controlled V and J gene primers to amplify TCRbeta CDR3 regions from genomic DNA. Sequencing of rearranged TCRbeta segments was performed at approximately 20X coverage. The paper's data handling went like this. Clustering was used to correct sequencing errors, and CDR3s were annotated against IMGT to assign V, D and J genes. Only productive TCRbeta rearrangements were used in downstream analyses, excluding out-of-frame or stop-codon sequences. Clonality was computed as one minus Shannon entropy normalized by the log of the number of unique productive sequences. Fisher's exact test with Benjamini-Hochberg correction, at a threshold of adjusted p below 0.01, was used to find clones that differed between time points or between blood and tumor. TCRdb holds this immuneACCESS table with in-frame rearrangements only. Some clones are missing; in checked studies, unresolved V genes explain under half, and the rest has no known cause. V and J calls plus clone size are reproduced from that table; the DNA served to infer D and trimming. The sample includes over 100,000 clones, with less than 95% observed a single time. In total, the top ten clones hold less than 5% of the sample.

The CDR3 numbers 16 residues from cysteine through phenylalanine. Solely the CDR3 DNA is kept, with 48 bases framed from the first base. V loses 5 bases, J loses 0 bases, and the germline ends lie 17 bases apart. CDR1 SEHNR and CDR2 FQNEAQ are derived from the germline V gene (reference sequence). This sequence was found in a man aged 60 to 69 with urothelial cancer. The sequence joins TRBV7-9 to TRBJ2-7, with the D gene not clear enough to name. The material sequenced was PBMCs, taken around atezolizumab (anti-PD-L1) treatment. The CDR3 protein: CASSPPLSDVSYEQYF. DNA sequence: TGTGCCAGCAGCCCGCCGTTAAGCGACGTCTCCTACGAGCAGTACTTC. With the portions outside the CDR3 filled from the reference TRBV7-9 and TRBJ2-7 genes, the complete variable region becomes DTGVSQNPRHKITKRGQNVTFRCDPISEHNRLYWYRQTLGQGPEFLTYFQNEAQLEKSRLLSDRFSAERPKGSFSTLEIQRTEQGDSAMYLCASSPPLSDVSYEQYFGPGTRLTVT.